These T cell receptor beta chains were read from a single sample in a study of yellow fever vaccine responses in identical twins. TCRdb recomputed calls from the RT-PCR reads with MiXCR, one row per CDR3 protein. This repertoire shows some 1,800 distinct CDR3 sequences, 84% found once; its top ten account for roughly 30%. The starting material was T cells from blood (PBMCs), unsorted or a sorted subset (not recorded which), obtained before or after yellow fever vaccination (not recorded which). The receptors stem from a female donor who received the yellow fever vaccine. Both conserved end residues are part of each CDR3. Fields, in order: D gene, clone size, J gene, V gene, CDR3 protein, CDR3 DNA. The D gene is left open where the match is weak. Where a row states a size, it is once, few, many or the class of an expanded clone; other rows omit it.

>-|-|TRBJ2-4|TRBV11-1
CASSVSGTIKNIQYF
TGTGCCAGCAGCGTCAGTGGCACCATCAAAAACATTCAGTACTTC
>TRBD1|-|TRBJ2-5|TRBV4-3
CASSQEGTGEETQYF
TGCGCCAGCAGCCAAGAAGGTACAGGGGAAGAGACCCAGTACTTC
>-|once|TRBJ2-7|TRBV18
CASSPPGFEQYF
TGTGCCAGCTCACCACCGGGCTTCGAGCAGTACTTC
>-|-|TRBJ1-2|TRBV15
CATSSLEVRDYGYTF
TGTGCCACCAGCAGTCTCGAAGTCCGGGACTATGGCTACACCTTC
>-|-|TRBJ1-5|TRBV5-1
CAIDRYQPQHF
TGCGCCATCGACCGGTATCAGCCCCAGCATTTT
>-|-|TRBJ1-1|TRBV7-9
CASSLMGSRGVGTEAFF
TGTGCCAGCAGCTTAATGGGGTCCCGAGGTGTAGGCACTGAAGCTTTCTTT
>-|-|TRBJ2-1|TRBV7-9
CASTVNWGRSYNEQFF
TGTGCCAGCACCGTTAATTGGGGAAGGTCCTACAATGAGCAGTTCTTC
>TRBD2|few|TRBJ2-5|TRBV6-1
CASSRPGLGVETQYF
TGTGCCAGCAGTCGGCCGGGACTAGGCGTGGAGACCCAGTACTTC
>-|-|TRBJ2-1|TRBV7-7
CASSFLGRNEQFF
TGTGCTAGCAGCTTTTTGGGGCGGAATGAGCAGTTCTTC
>-|-|TRBJ1-3|TRBV4-1
CASSPPGDSPYF
TGCGCCAGCAGCCCCCCCGGTGACTCACCATATTTT
>-|-|TRBJ1-4|TRBV12-3/TRBV12-4
CASLLTTNEKLFF
TGTGCCAGCCTGCTGACAACTAATGAAAAACTGTTTTTT
>TRBD1|-|TRBJ1-5|TRBV12-3/TRBV12-4
CASRRDRGDYQPQHF
TGTGCCAGCAGGCGGGACAGGGGAGACTATCAGCCCCAGCATTTT
>-|-|TRBJ1-2|TRBV30
CAWSSGSLGYGYTF
TGTGCCTGGAGTTCAGGGAGCTTGGGCTATGGCTACACCTTC
>-|-|TRBJ1-1|TRBV23-1
CASANPRESEAFF
TGCGCCAGCGCGAACCCCAGGGAATCTGAAGCTTTCTTT
>-|-|TRBJ2-2|TRBV11-3
CASSLDRYELFF
TGTGCCAGTAGCTTAGACCGTTATGAGCTGTTTTTT
>TRBD1|-|TRBJ1-5|TRBV2
CASSGTGMNQPQHF
TGTGCCAGCAGTGGGACAGGGATGAATCAGCCCCAGCATTTT
>TRBD2|-|TRBJ2-7|TRBV13
CASSASGSFLEQYF
TGTGCCAGCAGCGCTAGCGGGAGTTTCCTCGAGCAGTACTTC
>-|-|TRBJ2-2|TRBV4-3
CASSQGISPANTGELFF
TGCGCCAGCAGCCAAGGAATCAGTCCCGCGAACACCGGGGAGCTGTTTTTT
>-|-|TRBJ2-1|TRBV12-3/TRBV12-4
CASRPDRPNEQFF
TGTGCCAGCAGACCCGACAGGCCCAATGAGCAGTTCTTC
>TRBD2|-|TRBJ2-1|TRBV7-9
CASRGGSNNEQFF
TGTGCCTCCCGGGGGGGGAGTAACAATGAGCAGTTCTTC
>-|-|TRBJ2-5|TRBV6-2/TRBV6-3
CASSWLGIQETQYF
TGTGCCAGCAGTTGGCTGGGGATCCAAGAGACCCAGTACTTC
>-|-|TRBJ1-1|TRBV4-1
CASSQDYREINTEAFF
TGCGCCAGCAGCCAAGATTACCGGGAGATTAACACTGAAGCTTTCTTT
>-|-|TRBJ1-1|TRBV6-1
CASNLLENTEAFF
TGTGCCAGCAACCTGTTAGAGAACACTGAAGCTTTCTTT
>-|-|TRBJ2-1|TRBV9
CASSVEYNEQFF
TGTGCCAGCAGCGTAGAGTACAATGAGCAGTTCTTC
>TRBD2|-|TRBJ2-3|TRBV4-1
CASSQGLAGVDTQYF
TGCGCCAGCAGCCAAGGGCTAGCGGGAGTAGATACGCAGTATTTT
>-|hyperexpanded|TRBJ1-2|TRBV6-5
CASSYSTGVGSYGYTF
TGTGCCAGCAGTTACTCGACTGGGGTAGGGAGCTATGGCTACACCTTC
>TRBD2|-|TRBJ2-1|TRBV5-1
CASSLTSGYNEQFF
TGCGCCAGCAGCTTGACTAGCGGGTACAATGAGCAGTTCTTC
>-|-|TRBJ2-2|TRBV5-4
CASSLGYQAATGELFF
TGTGCCAGCAGCTTGGGGTACCAGGCGGCTACCGGGGAGCTGTTTTTT
>-|-|TRBJ2-2|TRBV7-2
CASSRDWEGELFF
TGTGCCAGCAGCAGGGACTGGGAAGGGGAGCTGTTTTTT
>-|once|TRBJ1-2|TRBV10-3
CAIQASGSANYGYTF
TGTGCCATCCAGGCGTCTGGGAGCGCTAACTATGGCTACACCTTC
>-|-|TRBJ2-3|TRBV11-2
CASSFGKGRTDTQYF
TGTGCCAGCAGCTTCGGGAAGGGCCGCACAGATACGCAGTATTTT
>-|-|TRBJ2-7|TRBV18
CASSPRIEEEQYF
TGTGCCAGCTCACCCAGGATTGAAGAGGAGCAGTACTTC
>-|-|TRBJ1-6|TRBV5-4
CASSSNLYNSPLHF
TGTGCCAGCAGCTCGAATCTTTATAATTCACCCCTCCACTTT
>-|once|TRBJ1-2|TRBV29-1
CSVGGSNGYTF
TGCAGCGTTGGAGGGTCGAATGGCTACACCTTC
>TRBD2|-|TRBJ2-7|TRBV11-1
CASRREGAEQYF
TGTGCCAGCAGGAGGGAGGGTGCCGAGCAGTACTTC
>-|-|TRBJ2-2|TRBV2
CASSEAGRTGELFF
TGTGCCAGCAGTGAAGCGGGGCGGACTGGGGAGCTGTTTTTT
>-|-|TRBJ1-5|TRBV27
CASSLSQVQPQHF
TGTGCCAGCAGTTTATCCCAGGTCCAGCCCCAGCATTTT
>-|-|TRBJ1-1|TRBV6-1
CASSPYGMNTEAFF
TGTGCCAGCAGTCCCTATGGGATGAACACTGAAGCTTTCTTT
>-|-|TRBJ1-2|TRBV10-1
CASSEYMGRLRGYTF
TGCGCCAGCAGTGAGTATATGGGGCGGCTTAGGGGCTACACCTTC
>-|few|TRBJ1-6|TRBV10-1
CASSTADISPLHF
TGCGCCAGCAGCACAGCGGACATATCACCCCTCCACTTT
>-|-|TRBJ2-3|TRBV20-1
CSARPSTDTQYF
TGCAGTGCTAGACCAAGCACAGATACGCAGTATTTT
>TRBD1|-|TRBJ1-2|TRBV12-3/TRBV12-4
CASNPWPGTANYGYTF
TGTGCCAGCAACCCCTGGCCGGGGACAGCTAACTATGGCTACACCTTC
>TRBD2|few|TRBJ2-1|TRBV11-3
CASSLGGGASWNEQFF
TGTGCCAGCAGCTTAGGGGGGGGAGCTTCTTGGAATGAGCAGTTCTTC
>TRBD2|-|TRBJ2-7|TRBV2
CASEGRAPPEQYF
TGTGCCAGCGAAGGGAGGGCCCCCCCCGAGCAGTACTTC
>-|-|TRBJ2-1|TRBV29-1
CSVRTAGPNYNEQFF
TGCAGCGTGAGGACAGCAGGGCCGAACTACAATGAGCAGTTCTTC
>TRBD2|-|TRBJ2-7|TRBV20-1
CSARDLRLAEQYF
TGCAGTGCTAGAGACCTACGACTAGCTGAGCAGTACTTC
>-|-|TRBJ1-1|TRBV6-5
CASSYSTLGNTEAFF
TGTGCCAGCAGTTACTCGACGTTGGGGAACACTGAAGCTTTCTTT
>TRBD1|-|TRBJ1-1|TRBV20-1
CSASSSTGGTEAFF
TGCAGTGCTAGTTCCTCGACAGGGGGCACTGAAGCTTTCTTT
>TRBD2|-|TRBJ2-7|TRBV11-1
CASSLGSGSSSYEQYF
TGTGCCAGCAGCTTAGGTAGCGGGAGTAGTTCCTACGAGCAGTACTTC
>-|-|TRBJ2-2|TRBV12-3/TRBV12-4
CASSFVTENTGELFF
TGTGCCAGCAGTTTCGTGACTGAAAACACCGGGGAGCTGTTTTTT